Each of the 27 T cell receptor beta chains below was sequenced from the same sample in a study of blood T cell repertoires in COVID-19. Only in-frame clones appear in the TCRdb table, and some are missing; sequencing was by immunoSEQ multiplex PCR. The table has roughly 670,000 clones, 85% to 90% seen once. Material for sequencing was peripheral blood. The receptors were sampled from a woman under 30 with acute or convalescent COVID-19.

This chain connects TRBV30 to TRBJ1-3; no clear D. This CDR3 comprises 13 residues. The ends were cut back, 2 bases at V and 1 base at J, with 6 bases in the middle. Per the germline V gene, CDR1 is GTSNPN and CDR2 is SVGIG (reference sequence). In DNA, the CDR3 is TGTGCCTGGAGTCTCGTTTCTGGAAACACCATATATTTT. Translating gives CAWSLVSGNTIYF. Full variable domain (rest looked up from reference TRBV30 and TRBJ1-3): SQTIHQWPATLVQPVGSPLSLECTVEGTSNPNLYWYRQAAGRGLQLLFYSVGIGQISSEVPQNLSASRPQDRQFILSSKKLLLSDSGFYLCAWSLVSGNTIYFGEGSWLTVV.

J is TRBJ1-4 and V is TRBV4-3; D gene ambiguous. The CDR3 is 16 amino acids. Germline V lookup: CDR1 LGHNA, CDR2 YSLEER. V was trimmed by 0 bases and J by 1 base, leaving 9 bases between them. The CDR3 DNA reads TGCGCCAGCAGCCAAGATCCGGCGGGAACTAATGAAAAACTGTTTTTT. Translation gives CASSQDPAGTNEKLFF.

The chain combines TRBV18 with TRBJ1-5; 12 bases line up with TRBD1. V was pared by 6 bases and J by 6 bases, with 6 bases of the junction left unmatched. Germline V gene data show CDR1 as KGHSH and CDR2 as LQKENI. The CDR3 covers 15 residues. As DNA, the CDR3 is TGTGCCAGCTCCCAGGGACAGGGGGCGAGTCAGCCCCAGCATTTT. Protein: CASSQGQGASQPQHF.

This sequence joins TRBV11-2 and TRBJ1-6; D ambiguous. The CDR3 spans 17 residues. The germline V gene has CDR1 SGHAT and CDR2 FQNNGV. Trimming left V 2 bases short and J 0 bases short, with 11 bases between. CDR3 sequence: CASSLLGRGSYNSPLHF. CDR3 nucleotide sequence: TGTGCCAGCAGCTTATTAGGTCGAGGCTCCTATAATTCACCCCTCCACTTT.

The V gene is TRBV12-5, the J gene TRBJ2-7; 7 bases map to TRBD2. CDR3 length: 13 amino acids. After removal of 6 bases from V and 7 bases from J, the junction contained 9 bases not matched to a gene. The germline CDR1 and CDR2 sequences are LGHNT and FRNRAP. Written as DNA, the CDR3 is TGTGCTAGTGGCTTGACTAGCATACGAGAGCAGTACTTC. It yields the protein CASGLTSIREQYF. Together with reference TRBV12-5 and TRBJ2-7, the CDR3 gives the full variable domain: DARVTQTPRHKVTEMGQEVTMRCQPILGHNTVFWYRQTMMQGLELLAYFRNRAPLDDSGMPKDRFSAEMPDATLATLKIQPSEPRDSAVYFCASGLTSIREQYFGPGTRLTVT.

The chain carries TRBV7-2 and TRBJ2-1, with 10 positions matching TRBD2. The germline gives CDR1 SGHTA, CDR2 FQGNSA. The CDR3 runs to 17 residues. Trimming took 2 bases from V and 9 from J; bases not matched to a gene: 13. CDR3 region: CASSLNPQSGGAVEQFF. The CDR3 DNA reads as TGTGCCAGCAGCTTAAATCCCCAGAGCGGGGGGGCGGTTGAGCAGTTCTTC.

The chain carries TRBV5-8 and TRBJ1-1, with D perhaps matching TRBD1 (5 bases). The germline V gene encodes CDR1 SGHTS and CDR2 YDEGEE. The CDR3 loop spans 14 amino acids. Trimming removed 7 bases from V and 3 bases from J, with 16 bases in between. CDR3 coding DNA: TGTGCCAGCGCACTACAACGGGGGTACACTGAAGCTTTCTTT. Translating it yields CASALQRGYTEAFF.

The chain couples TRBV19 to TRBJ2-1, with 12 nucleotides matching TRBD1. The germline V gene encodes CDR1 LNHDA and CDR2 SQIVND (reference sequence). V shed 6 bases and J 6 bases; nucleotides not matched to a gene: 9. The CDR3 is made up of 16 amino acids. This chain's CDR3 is CASRTPGQGASNEQFF. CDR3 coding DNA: TGTGCCAGTAGAACACCGGGACAGGGGGCGTCCAATGAGCAGTTCTTC.

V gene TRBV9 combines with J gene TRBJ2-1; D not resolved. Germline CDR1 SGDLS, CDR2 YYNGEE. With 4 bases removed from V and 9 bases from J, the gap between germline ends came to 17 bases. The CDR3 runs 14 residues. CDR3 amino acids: CASSTFAVPAEQFF. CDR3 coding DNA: TGTGCCAGCAGCACCTTTGCGGTTCCCGCTGAGCAGTTCTTC.

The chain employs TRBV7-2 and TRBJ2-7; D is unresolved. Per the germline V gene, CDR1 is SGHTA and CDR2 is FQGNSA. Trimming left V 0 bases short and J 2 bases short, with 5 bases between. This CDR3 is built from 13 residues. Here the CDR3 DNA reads TGTGCCAGCAGCTTAGCGCGTCCCTACGAGCAGTACTTC. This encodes CASSLARPYEQYF.

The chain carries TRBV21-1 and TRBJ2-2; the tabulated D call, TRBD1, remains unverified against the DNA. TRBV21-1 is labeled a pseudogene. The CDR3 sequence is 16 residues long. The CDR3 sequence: CASSTPGTGLTGELFF. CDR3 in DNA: TGTGCCAGCAGCACCCCTGGGACAGGGTTGACCGGGGAGCTGTTTTTT.

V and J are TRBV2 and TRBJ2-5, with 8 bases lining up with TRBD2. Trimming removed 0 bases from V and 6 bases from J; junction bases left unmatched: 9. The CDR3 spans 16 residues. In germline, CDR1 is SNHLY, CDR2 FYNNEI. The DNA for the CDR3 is TGTGCCAGCAGTGAAGCCGGACTAGCCTTGATAAAGACCCAGTACTTC. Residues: CASSEAGLALIKTQYF.

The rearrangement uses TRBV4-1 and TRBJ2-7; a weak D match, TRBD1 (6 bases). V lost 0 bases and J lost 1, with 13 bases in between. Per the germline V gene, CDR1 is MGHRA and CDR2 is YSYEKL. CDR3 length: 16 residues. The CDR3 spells CASSQDSQGMSYEQYF. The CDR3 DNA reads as TGCGCCAGCAGCCAAGATTCGCAGGGGATGTCCTACGAGCAGTACTTC.

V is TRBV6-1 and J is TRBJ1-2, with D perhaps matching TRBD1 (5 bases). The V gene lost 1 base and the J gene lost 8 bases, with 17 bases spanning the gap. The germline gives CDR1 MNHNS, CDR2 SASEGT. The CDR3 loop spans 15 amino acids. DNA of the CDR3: TGTGCCAGCAGTGAAGGGGTTCGGGGGTTTACGGGCTACACCTTC. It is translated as CASSEGVRGFTGYTF.

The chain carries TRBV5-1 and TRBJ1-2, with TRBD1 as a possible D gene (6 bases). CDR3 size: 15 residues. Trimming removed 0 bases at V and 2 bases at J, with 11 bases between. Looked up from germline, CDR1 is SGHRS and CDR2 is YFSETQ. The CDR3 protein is CASSLVSGANYGYTF. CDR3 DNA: TGCGCCAGCAGCTTGGTATCAGGGGCCAACTATGGCTACACCTTC.

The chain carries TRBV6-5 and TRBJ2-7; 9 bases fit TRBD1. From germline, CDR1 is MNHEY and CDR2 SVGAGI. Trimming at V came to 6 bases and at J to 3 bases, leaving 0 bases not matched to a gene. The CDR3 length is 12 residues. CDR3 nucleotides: TGTGCCAGCAGGGGACAGGGCTACGAGCAGTACTTC. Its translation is CASRGQGYEQYF.

The CDR3 loop is CASSLQVAYEQYF. The CDR3 nucleotides are TGTGCCAGCAGCTTACAGGTAGCCTACGAGCAGTACTTC. The V call is TRBV7-9, the J call TRBJ2-7, with no clear D. CDR1 and CDR2 from the germline V gene are SEHNR and FQNEAQ (reference sequence). The V end lost 2 bases, the J end lost 2 bases, and 7 bases lay between the germline ends. CDR3 length: 13 amino acids.

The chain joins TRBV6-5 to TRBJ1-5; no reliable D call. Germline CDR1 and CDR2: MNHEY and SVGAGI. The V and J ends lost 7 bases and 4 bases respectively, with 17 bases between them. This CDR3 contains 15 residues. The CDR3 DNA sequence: TGTGCCAGCACATCCGAGAGACGAGGGAATCAGCCCCAGCATTTT. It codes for CASTSERRGNQPQHF.

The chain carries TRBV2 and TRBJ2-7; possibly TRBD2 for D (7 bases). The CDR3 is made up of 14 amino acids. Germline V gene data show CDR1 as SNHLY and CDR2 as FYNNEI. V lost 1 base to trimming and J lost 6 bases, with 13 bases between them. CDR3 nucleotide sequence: TGTGCCAGCAGTGAAGTGGGGGGGGCATCCGAGCAGTACTTC. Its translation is CASSEVGGASEQYF.

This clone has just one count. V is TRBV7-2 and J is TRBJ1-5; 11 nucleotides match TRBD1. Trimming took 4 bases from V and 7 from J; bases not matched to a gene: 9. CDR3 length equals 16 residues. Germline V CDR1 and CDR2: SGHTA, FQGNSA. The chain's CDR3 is CASSSEDRGPGQPQHF. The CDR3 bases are TGTGCCAGCAGCTCAGAGGACAGGGGGCCAGGACAGCCCCAGCATTTT.

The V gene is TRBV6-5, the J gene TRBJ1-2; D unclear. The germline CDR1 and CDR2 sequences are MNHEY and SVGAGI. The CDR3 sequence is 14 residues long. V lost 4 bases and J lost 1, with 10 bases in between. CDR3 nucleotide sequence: TGTGCCAGCAGTTCCCTCAGGATTAACTATGGCTACACCTTC. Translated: CASSSLRINYGYTF.

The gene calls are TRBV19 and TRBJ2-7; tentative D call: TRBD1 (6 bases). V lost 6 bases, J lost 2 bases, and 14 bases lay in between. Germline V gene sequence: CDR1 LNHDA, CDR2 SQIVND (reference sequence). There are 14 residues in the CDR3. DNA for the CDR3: TGTGCCAGTAGCAACCGGGACATTCCCTACGAGCAGTACTTC. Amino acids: CASSNRDIPYEQYF.

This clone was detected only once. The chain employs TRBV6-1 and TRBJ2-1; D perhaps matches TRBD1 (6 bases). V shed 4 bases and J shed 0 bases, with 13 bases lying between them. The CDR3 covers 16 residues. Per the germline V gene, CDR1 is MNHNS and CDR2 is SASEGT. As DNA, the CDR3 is TGTGCCAGCAGTGCGAGACAGGAACGCTCCTACAATGAGCAGTTCTTC. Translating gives CASSARQERSYNEQFF.

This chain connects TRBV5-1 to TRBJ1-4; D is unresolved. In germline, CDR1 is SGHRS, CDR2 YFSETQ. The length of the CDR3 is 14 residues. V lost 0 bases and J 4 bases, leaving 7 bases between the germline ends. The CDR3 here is CASSLVGLNEKLFF. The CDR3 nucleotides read TGCGCCAGCAGCTTGGTTGGACTTAATGAAAAACTGTTTTTT.

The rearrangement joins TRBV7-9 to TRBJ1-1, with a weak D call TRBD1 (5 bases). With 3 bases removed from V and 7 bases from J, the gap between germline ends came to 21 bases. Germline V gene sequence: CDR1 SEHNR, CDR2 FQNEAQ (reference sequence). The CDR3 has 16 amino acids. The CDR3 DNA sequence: TGTGCCAGCAGCTTCAGAGGTTCGGCAGGGCAGAATGAAGCTTTCTTT. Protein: CASSFRGSAGQNEAFF.

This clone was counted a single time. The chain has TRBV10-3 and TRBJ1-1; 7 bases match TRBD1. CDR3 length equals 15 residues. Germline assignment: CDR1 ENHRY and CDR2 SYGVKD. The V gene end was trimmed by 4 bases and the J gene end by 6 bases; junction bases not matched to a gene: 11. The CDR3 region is CAISGSTTGSAEAFF. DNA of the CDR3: TGTGCCATCAGTGGGTCAACGACAGGGAGTGCTGAAGCTTTCTTT.

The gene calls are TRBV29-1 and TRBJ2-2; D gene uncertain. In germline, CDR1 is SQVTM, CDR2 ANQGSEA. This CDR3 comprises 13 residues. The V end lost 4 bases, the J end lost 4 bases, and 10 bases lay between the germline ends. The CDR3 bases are TGCAGCGTTGTGGGCAGCCTCACCGGGGAGCTGTTTTTT. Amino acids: CSVVGSLTGELFF.